Below, 28 T cell receptor beta chains from the same sample are listed, as sequenced in a study of response to subunit inactivated influenza vaccine. MiXCR, applied by TCRdb to the RT-PCR reads, yields one record per CDR3 protein. This table holds approximately 290,000 distinct CDR3 sequences, approximately 23% found once. The input for sequencing was PBMCs from blood, taken about 20 months after vaccination. Receptors originate from a man between 45 and 75 years old who received an inactivated influenza vaccine.

The genes are TRBV9 and TRBJ2-3; no firm D call. The germline V and J ends were trimmed by 3 bases and 6 bases, with 5 bases remaining between them. The CDR3 is 11 amino acids. Per germline, CDR1 SGDLS and CDR2 YYNGEE. The CDR3 DNA reads as TGTGCCAGCAGCGAAGTCGATACGCAGTATTTT. Its translation: CASSEVDTQYF.

This rearrangement joins TRBV4-3 to TRBJ1-4; D is possibly TRBD1 (5 bases). The CDR3 is 16 amino acids. V was clipped by 2 bases and J by 3 bases, with 13 bases between them. CDR1 is LGHNA, CDR2 YSLEER, per germline. CDR3 nucleotide sequence: TGCGCCAGCAGCCAAAGGGGCAGGGAGCCTAATGAAAAACTGTTTTTT. Translated, it gives CASSQRGREPNEKLFF.

In this sample, this clonotype turned up many times. The chain couples TRBV6-5 to TRBJ1-4; D may be TRBD1 (6 bases). CDR3 length: 15 residues. V lost 0 bases to trimming and J lost 9 bases, with 14 bases between them. The germline CDR1 and CDR2 sequences are MNHEY and SVGAGI. As DNA, the CDR3 is TGTGCCAGCAGTTACTCGACAGGCCAGGTTCAAAAACTGTTTTTT. Encoded protein: CASSYSTGQVQKLFF.

The chain has TRBV18 and TRBJ2-5, with 9 bases identical to TRBD1. The V gene's germline CDR1 is KGHSH and CDR2 LQKENI. The CDR3 runs to 14 residues. V lost 4 bases to trimming and J lost 5 bases; unmatched junction nucleotides: 5. CDR3 residues: CASSLQGAYETQYF. The CDR3, as DNA: TGTGCCAGCTCACTACAGGGGGCGTATGAGACCCAGTACTTC.

This clonotype has just a few counts. V is TRBV4-2 and J is TRBJ2-1, with 10 bases fitting TRBD2. Germline CDR1 and CDR2: LGHNA and YNFKEQ. The CDR3 loop spans 17 amino acids. V shed 0 bases, J shed 7 bases, and the junction held 9 bases outside the gene matches. The CDR3 protein is CASSQDGEREGRNEQFF. DNA for the CDR3: TGTGCCAGCAGCCAAGACGGTGAGCGGGAGGGTAGAAATGAGCAGTTCTTC.

The V call is TRBV2, the J call TRBJ1-5, with no clear D. V lost 5 bases, J lost 3 bases, and 20 bases lay in between. The length of the CDR3 is 17 residues. Per the germline V gene, CDR1 is SNHLY and CDR2 is FYNNEI. The CDR3 DNA is TGTGCCAGCAGTTTAACGGGATATGAGGTCGTCAATCAGCCCCAGCATTTT. It encodes CASSLTGYEVVNQPQHF.

V and J are TRBV6-2 or TRBV6-3 and TRBJ2-3, with D unclear. The ends were cut back, 8 bases at V and 0 bases at J, with 15 bases in the middle. Germline V gene sequence: CDR1 MNHEY, CDR2 SVGEGT. The CDR3 spans 15 residues. CDR3: CASFSRSSSTDTQYF. CDR3 nucleotide sequence: TGTGCCAGCTTCAGCAGGAGTTCTAGCACAGATACGCAGTATTTT.

This clonotype appeared a few times. The V and J genes are TRBV7-2 and TRBJ1-4; D remains unclear. The CDR3 length is 16 residues. The ends were cut back, 2 bases at V and 7 bases at J, with 17 bases in the middle. Germline CDR1 SGHTA, CDR2 FQGNSA. The CDR3 protein is CASSLRPSRRPEKLFF. The CDR3 DNA is TGTGCCAGCAGCTTACGACCGTCGAGGAGGCCTGAAAAACTGTTTTTT.

This clonotype has at least ten counts. This rearrangement joins TRBV20-1 to TRBJ2-2; unclear D gene. The germline V gene encodes CDR1 DFQATT and CDR2 SNEGSKA (reference sequence). The CDR3 has 10 residues. V lost 5 bases to trimming and J lost 8 bases, with 6 bases between them. The CDR3 protein is CSAPDGELFF. Here the CDR3 DNA reads TGCAGTGCTCCGGATGGGGAGCTGTTTTTT.

The sample holds a few counts of this clonotype. The chain links TRBV20-1 to TRBJ2-1, with D perhaps TRBD1 (5 bases). The V gene lost 2 bases and the J gene lost 6 bases, with 17 bases spanning the gap. The germline gives CDR1 DFQATT, CDR2 SNEGSKA (reference sequence). This CDR3 is 15 amino acids long. The CDR3 bases are TGCAGTGCTAGACCTACTGTCCAGGGCACCAATGAGCAGTTCTTC. Translation gives CSARPTVQGTNEQFF.

This clonotype was found many times. The chain is built from TRBV20-1 and TRBJ2-3; no clear D. Per the germline V gene, CDR1 is DFQATT and CDR2 is SNEGSKA (reference sequence). Trimming pared 6 bases from V and 0 bases from J, leaving 16 bases between. This CDR3 spans 15 amino acids. CDR3 loop: CSATSAQLSTDTQYF. The DNA for the CDR3 is TGCAGTGCGACCTCTGCGCAGTTGAGCACAGATACGCAGTATTTT.

The CDR3 sequence: CASSFYPVLAKNIQYF. Here the CDR3 DNA reads TGTGCCAGCAGTTTCTACCCGGTTCTCGCCAAAAACATTCAGTACTTC. The chain employs TRBV28 and TRBJ2-4; D not resolved. The length of the CDR3 is 16 residues. The V and J ends lost 3 bases and 1 base respectively, with 13 bases between them. Germline-derived CDR1 and CDR2 are MDHEN and SYDVKM.

The genes are TRBV7-2 and TRBJ2-7; weak D call: TRBD1 (5 bases). V dropped 1 base and J dropped 3 bases, with 10 bases sitting between them. This CDR3 spans 14 amino acids. Germline CDR1 SGHTA, CDR2 FQGNSA. Here the CDR3 reads CASSLDRNYYEQYF. The CDR3 coding sequence is TGTGCCAGCAGCTTAGACAGGAATTACTACGAGCAGTACTTC.

J is TRBJ2-2 and V is TRBV7-8; tentatively, D is TRBD2 (5 bases). Germline V gene lookup returns CDR1 SGHVS and CDR2 FQNEAQ. Trimming pared 5 bases from V and 0 bases from J, leaving 13 bases between. The CDR3 runs 16 residues. The CDR3 sequence: CASSAQDFANTGELFF. The CDR3 nucleotides read TGTGCCAGCAGCGCCCAGGACTTCGCGAACACCGGGGAGCTGTTTTTT.

The J gene is TRBJ2-7, the V gene TRBV4-1; TRBD2 agrees at 10 bases. The CDR3 covers 18 residues. Germline V gene data show CDR1 as MGHRA and CDR2 as YSYEKL. The V and J ends lost 1 base and 5 bases, in that order; junction bases with no gene match: 14. The CDR3, as DNA: TGCGCCAGCAGCCAAGTCGGGCTAGCGGGGGATAGTACCCACGAGCAGTACTTC. Amino acids: CASSQVGLAGDSTHEQYF.

The chain has TRBV6-5 and TRBJ1-2; D is unresolved. The CDR3 length is 18 residues. Trimming left V 2 bases short and J 1 base short, with 20 bases between. Germline loops: CDR1 MNHEY, CDR2 SVGAGI. The CDR3 here is CASSYHAGGIGRNYGYTF. The CDR3 coding sequence is TGTGCCAGCAGTTACCACGCGGGAGGAATAGGGCGTAACTATGGCTACACCTTC.

The table lists this clonotype with many counts. The rearrangement uses TRBV20-1 and TRBJ1-2; D gene unclear. Germline V gene lookup returns CDR1 DFQATT and CDR2 SNEGSKA (reference sequence). This CDR3 contains 13 residues. The V and J ends lost 0 bases and 7 bases respectively, with 12 bases between them. In DNA, the CDR3 is TGCAGTGCTAGAGATTCCCTCCACGGTGGCTACACCTTC. This codes for CSARDSLHGGYTF.

This clonotype has just a few counts. The V gene is TRBV20-1, the J gene TRBJ2-4; D gene ambiguous. The CDR3 loop spans 11 amino acids. The V gene lost 0 bases and the J gene lost 8 bases, with 5 bases spanning the gap. Germline V gives CDR1 DFQATT, CDR2 SNEGSKA (reference sequence). The CDR3 loop reads CSARESHIQYF. In DNA form, the CDR3 reads TGCAGTGCTAGAGAGAGCCACATTCAGTACTTC.

This clonotype came up a few times. The rearrangement uses TRBV6-1 and TRBJ2-7; D gene uncertain. The CDR3 has 12 residues. Germline V CDR1 and CDR2: MNHNS, SASEGT. Trimming shortened V by 1 base and J by 7 bases, and 8 bases separated the two germline ends. The CDR3 reads CASSEVGWEQYF. CDR3 nucleotide sequence: TGTGCCAGCAGTGAAGTCGGCTGGGAGCAGTACTTC.

The rearrangement links TRBV3-1 to TRBJ2-3; D possibly uses TRBD1 or TRBD2 (5 bases each). This CDR3 is built from 14 residues. V lost 1 base and J lost 4, with 9 bases in between. From germline, CDR1 is LGHDT and CDR2 YNNKEL (reference sequence). The CDR3 loop is CASSQGLGADTQYF. CDR3 DNA sequence: TGTGCCAGCAGCCAAGGGCTGGGGGCAGATACGCAGTATTTT.

This clonotype has ten or more counts. The gene calls are TRBV29-1 and TRBJ2-5, with 11 bases matching TRBD2. CDR3 size: 14 residues. Germline V gene lookup returns CDR1 SQVTM and CDR2 ANQGSEA. After removal of 8 bases from V and 4 bases from J, the junction contained 9 bases not matched to a gene. CDR3 residues: CSSQNLAGGETQYF. CDR3 sequence (DNA): TGCAGCTCACAAAACCTAGCGGGAGGAGAGACCCAGTACTTC.

The sample holds many counts of this clonotype. The chain couples TRBV20-1 to TRBJ2-2; D gene ambiguous. This CDR3 is built from 14 residues. Per the germline V gene, CDR1 is DFQATT and CDR2 is SNEGSKA (reference sequence). Trimming pared 3 bases from V and 1 base from J, leaving 9 bases between. CDR3 region: CSASTAENTGELFF. DNA for the CDR3: TGCAGTGCTAGCACAGCAGAGAACACCGGGGAGCTGTTTTTT.

V gene TRBV12-3 or TRBV12-4 combines with J gene TRBJ1-2; D uncertain. There are 15 residues in the CDR3. V was trimmed by 3 bases and J by 0 bases, leaving 11 bases between them. The CDR3 region has the DNA TGTGCCAGCAGTTTTCGACGCCGAGCTAACTATGGCTACACCTTC. Its translation: CASSFRRRANYGYTF.

This rearrangement joins TRBV12-3 or TRBV12-4 to TRBJ1-1, with a tentative D call TRBD1 (5 bases). The CDR3 runs to 15 residues. The ends were cut back, 5 bases at V and 1 base at J, with 14 bases in the middle. The CDR3 sequence is CASSRRGLTNTEAFF. CDR3 DNA sequence: TGTGCCAGCAGTCGAAGGGGACTCACGAACACTGAAGCTTTCTTT.

This clonotype was observed a few times. J is TRBJ1-6 and V is TRBV11-2; D is undetermined. Germline V lookup: CDR1 SGHAT, CDR2 FQNNGV. V lost 1 base and J lost 7, with 23 bases in between. This CDR3 is built from 19 residues. CDR3 sequence reads: CASSLVPDSTFARNSPLHF. Written as DNA, the CDR3 is TGTGCCAGCAGCTTAGTTCCCGATTCGACCTTTGCGAGGAATTCACCCCTCCACTTT.

This clonotype has a handful of counts. V usage is TRBV24-1 and J usage is TRBJ2-3; D ambiguous. The CDR3 runs 19 residues. Germline CDR1 and CDR2: KGHDR and SFDVKD. The ends were cut back, 1 base at V and 0 bases at J, with 19 bases in the middle. The CDR3 reads CATSDFPDFTDGSTDTQYF. CDR3 DNA: TGTGCCACCAGTGATTTTCCAGACTTTACCGATGGAAGCACAGATACGCAGTATTTT.

V is TRBV29-1 and J is TRBJ2-1; 8 nucleotides line up with TRBD2. Germline loops: CDR1 SQVTM, CDR2 ANQGSEA. The CDR3 runs to 13 residues. V gave up 6 bases and J gave up 10 bases; unmatched junction bases: 11. The CDR3 DNA sequence: TGCAGCGTGAGCGGGAGTAGGGATTCAGAGCAGTTCTTC. It yields the protein CSVSGSRDSEQFF.

The chain links TRBV7-9 to TRBJ2-7; TRBD2 aligns across 8 bases. V dropped 5 bases and J dropped 5; count of bases not matched to a gene: 8. This CDR3 spans 14 amino acids. The germline V gene has CDR1 SEHNR and CDR2 FQNEAQ (reference sequence). The CDR3 DNA follows: TGTGCCAGCAGCGCGACGCGGGGGGAAAACGAGCAGTACTTC. Its translation: CASSATRGENEQYF.